The text below deals with one T cell receptor beta chain. This receptor's antigen is unknown. No much larger clone is present one base from it, and per-base qualities are unavailable. Library generation was performed with the immunoSEQ multiplex PCR assay. TCRdb re-hosts the immuneACCESS table, in-frame sequences only. Its copies lack some clones; in the studies checked, an unresolved V gene accounts for under half of them, and the cause for the rest is not known. A total of roughly 41,000 clones appear in this sample, 90% of them only once. About 6.7% of the sample is in the top ten clones. This entry belongs to a study of T cell changes during pregnancy in multiple sclerosis (dated by TCRdb to about 2019). With regard to the full study: Changes in the T cell repertoire over the course of pregnancy were examined in this study in women with multiple sclerosis.

The receptor comes from a female donor with multiple sclerosis, enrolled in a pregnancy study. This specimen was CD8+ T cells from peripheral blood mononuclear cells, taken in the third trimester of pregnancy.

The nucleotide sequence reads as follows: TGTGCTGCGACGACAGGGGCCCCCTACGAGCAGTACTTC. Translated, it gives CAATTGAPYEQYF. The rearranged chain carries TRBV30 and TRBJ2-7, with 8 bases matching TRBD1. The CDR3 starts with the cysteine, ends with the phenylalanine, and has 13 residues. CDR3 DNA only is kept here, 39 bases in frame from base 1. Via the germline V gene (reference sequence), CDR1 is GTSNPN and CDR2 SVGIG.